Each of the 14 T cell receptor beta chains below was sequenced from the same sample in a study of Graves' ophthalmopathy and Graves' hyperthyroidism. TCR beta CDR3 regions were amplified from RNA transcripts. RT-PCR with HTBI primers came first, then second-round multiplex PCR. MiXCR was run by TCRdb on the multiplex PCR reads, yielding one entry per CDR3 protein. The sample consists of fewer than 600,000 distinct CDR3 sequences, around an eighth of them appearing once. Sample: blood. All receptors come from a woman aged 25 to 39 with Graves' ophthalmopathy.

This clonotype was recorded a few times. This sequence joins TRBV4-2 and TRBJ2-6; no firm D call. Trimming took 0 bases from V and 3 from J, leaving 9 bases between them. Germline V gene lookup returns CDR1 LGHNA and CDR2 YNFKEQ. The CDR3 loop spans 16 amino acids. The CDR3 nucleotides read TGTGCCAGCAGCCAAGATTACAGTGGTGGGGCCAACGTCCTGACTTTC. As protein: CASSQDYSGGANVLTF.

This clonotype was counted ten times or more. The V call is TRBV27, the J call TRBJ2-5, with 7 bases aligning to TRBD2. The J segment lost 5 bases and the V segment lost 6 bases, leaving 15 bases of the junction unmatched. This CDR3 contains 16 residues. The germline V gene has CDR1 MNHEY and CDR2 SMNVEV (reference sequence). This CDR3 reads CASSISGADMFETQYF. CDR3 in DNA: TGTGCCAGCAGCATAAGCGGGGCAGATATGTTTGAGACCCAGTACTTC.

The chain recombines TRBV4-3 with TRBJ1-1; 8 bases are a match to TRBD1. CDR3 length equals 15 residues. V shed 3 bases, J shed 1 base, and the junction held 4 bases outside the gene matches. CDR1 and CDR2 from the germline V gene are LGHNA and YSLEER. This CDR3 is CASSHLGQGNTEAFF. CDR3 nucleotide sequence: TGCGCCAGCAGCCATCTCGGACAGGGGAACACTGAAGCTTTCTTT.

There are many counts of this clonotype. The chain uses TRBV5-1 and TRBJ2-4, with D possibly TRBD1 on 5 matching bases. There are 14 residues in the CDR3. V gave up 0 bases and J gave up 9 bases, with 13 bases separating them. CDR1 is SGHRS and CDR2 is YFSETQ in the germline V gene. The CDR3 reads CASSLDSGSGIQYF. The DNA of the CDR3 is TGCGCCAGCAGCTTGGATTCAGGGTCCGGCATTCAGTACTTC.

This clonotype was seen many times. The rearrangement uses TRBV6-1 and TRBJ1-5; the D gene is possibly TRBD1 (6 bases). The CDR3 sequence is 16 residues long. Between the trimmed V and J ends, which lost 2 bases and 1 base, there was a span of 12 bases. Germline CDR1 and CDR2: MNHNS and SASEGT. CDR3 protein: CASSERGGASNQPQHF. The DNA for the CDR3 is TGTGCCAGCAGTGAAAGGGGGGGCGCGAGCAATCAGCCCCAGCATTTT.

Many counts were recorded for this clonotype. V gene TRBV24-1 combines with J gene TRBJ2-5; D is possibly TRBD2 (6 bases). Germline lookup yields CDR1 KGHDR and CDR2 SFDVKD. V gave up 3 bases and J gave up 3 bases, with 10 bases separating them. There are 14 residues in the CDR3. The CDR3 sequence is CATSDGTAEETQYF. DNA of the CDR3: TGTGCCACCAGTGATGGGACTGCCGAAGAGACCCAGTACTTC.

This clonotype was counted many times. V and J are TRBV29-1 and TRBJ1-5; D is unresolved. The CDR3 totals 14 residues. Trimming stripped 6 bases from V and 1 base from J, with 13 bases between. CDR1 and CDR2 (germline): SQVTM, ANQGSEA. In nucleotides, the CDR3 is TGCAGCGTGCGAAATGGACCGAGCAATCAGCCCCAGCATTTT. Translating it yields CSVRNGPSNQPQHF.

This clonotype was seen ten or more times. The chain employs TRBV30 and TRBJ2-5; no clear D. The CDR3 loop spans 11 amino acids. Germline loops: CDR1 GTSNPN, CDR2 SVGIG (reference sequence). V lost 4 bases to trimming and J lost 5 bases, with 8 bases between them. In DNA form, the CDR3 reads TGTGCCTGGAATGCCGGCGAGACCCAGTACTTC. It yields the protein CAWNAGETQYF.

This clonotype occurred many times. V and J are TRBV11-2 and TRBJ1-3, with D possibly matching TRBD1 (6 bases). The CDR3 is 14 residues long. Germline V gene data show CDR1 as SGHAT and CDR2 as FQNNGV. V was shortened by 1 base and J by 4 bases, with 8 bases between the two germline ends. CDR3: CASSLAGAGNTIYF. CDR3 DNA: TGTGCCAGCAGCTTAGCAGGGGCCGGAAACACCATATATTTT.

This clonotype was detected ten times or more. The chain uses TRBV13 and TRBJ2-5, with 9 bases that match TRBD1. The CDR3 spans 17 residues. The V and J ends lost 4 bases and 7 bases, in that order; junction bases with no gene match: 16. CDR1 is PRHDT, CDR2 FYEKMQ, per germline (reference sequence). The CDR3 region has the DNA TGTGCCAGCAGCTCCGGGACAGGGCCCTCAAGACCGGGGACCCAGTACTTC. The encoded protein is CASSSGTGPSRPGTQYF.

In its sample, this clonotype was seen many times. This rearrangement joins TRBV15 to TRBJ1-2; D uncertain. CDR1 is LNHNV, CDR2 YYDKDF, per germline (reference sequence). This CDR3 comprises 12 residues. Trimming removed 0 bases at V and 7 bases at J, with 6 bases between. The CDR3 is CATSRDRIGYTF. As DNA, the CDR3 is TGTGCCACCAGCAGAGATAGAATTGGCTACACCTTC.

This clonotype came up many times. J is TRBJ1-2 and V is TRBV6-1, with 9 bases that match TRBD1. Germline loops: CDR1 MNHNS, CDR2 SASEGT. The CDR3 has 15 amino acids. Trimming at V came to 6 bases and at J to 8 bases, leaving 13 bases not matched to a gene. CDR3 in DNA: TGTGCCAGCAGGAAAATGGACAGGGGTCTAAGGGGCTACACCTTC. Translated: CASRKMDRGLRGYTF.

This clonotype was seen repeatedly, ten times or more. The CDR3 sequence is CAISEDFNEQYF. The CDR3 nucleotides read TGTGCCATCAGTGAGGACTTTAACGAGCAGTACTTC. V and J are TRBV10-3 and TRBJ2-7; D remains unclear. The germline V and J ends were trimmed by 2 bases and 5 bases, with 7 bases remaining between them. From germline, CDR1 is ENHRY and CDR2 SYGVKD. The CDR3 has 12 residues.

In its sample, this clonotype was seen many times. The rearrangement uses TRBV3-1 and TRBJ2-7; D unresolved. CDR3 length: 15 amino acids. V was trimmed by 6 bases and J by 3 bases, leaving 18 bases between them. Per germline, CDR1 LGHDT and CDR2 YNNKEL (reference sequence). Here the CDR3 DNA reads TGTGCCAGCAGTTCGACGGAATCCTCAATCTACGAGCAGTACTTC. The encoded protein is CASSSTESSIYEQYF.